This TCR beta chain comes out of a study of T cells in Graves' hyperthyroidism and ophthalmopathy. Study details: Peripheral blood was secured at the point of initial diagnosis, before any treatment. Points from the study as a whole: Before onset, ophthalmopathy was predicted by the model a median approximately 6.7 months earlier. Expanded thyroid clonotypes (above 0.001) were mostly also found in blood.

Germline CDR1 and CDR2: SNHLY and FYNNEI. This CDR3 has 12 residues. The ends were cut back, 5 bases at V and 11 bases at J, with 13 bases in the middle. Amplified TCR beta CDR3 regions came from RNA transcripts. First-round RT-PCR of the TCR CDR3 relied on the HTBI primer set. TCRdb redid the calling of the multiplex PCR reads with MiXCR, one entry per CDR3 protein. Of 250,000 or so distinct CDR3 sequences in the sample, 15% were seen once. There are many counts of this clonotype. The antigen is unknown. Blood was obtained at the first hyperthyroidism diagnosis, which preceded any ophthalmopathy symptoms.

This receptor was taken from a woman between 45 and 65 years old with Graves' hyperthyroidism that later progressed to Graves' ophthalmopathy. Source material: blood. This chain uses TRBV2 with TRBJ2-1; possibly TRBD1 or TRBD2 for D (5 bases each). CDR3 DNA: TGTGCCAGCAGTCCCTTGAGGGACCAGCAGTTCTTC. As protein: CASSPLRDQQFF.